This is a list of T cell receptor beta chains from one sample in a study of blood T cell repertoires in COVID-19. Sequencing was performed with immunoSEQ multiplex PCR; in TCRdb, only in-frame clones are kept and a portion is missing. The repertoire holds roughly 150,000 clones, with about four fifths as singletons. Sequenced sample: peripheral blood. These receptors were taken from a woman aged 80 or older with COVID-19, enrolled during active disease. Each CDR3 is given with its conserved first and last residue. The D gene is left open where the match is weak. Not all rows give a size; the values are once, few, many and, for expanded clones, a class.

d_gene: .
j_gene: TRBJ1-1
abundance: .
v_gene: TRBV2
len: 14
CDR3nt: TGTGCCAGCAGCATGGGCCTACTTATTGCTGAAGCTTTCTTT
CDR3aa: CASSMGLLIAEAFF

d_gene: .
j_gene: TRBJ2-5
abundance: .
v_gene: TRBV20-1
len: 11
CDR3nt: TGCAGTGCCCGCGGTCGGGAGACCCAGTACTTC
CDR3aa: CSARGRETQYF

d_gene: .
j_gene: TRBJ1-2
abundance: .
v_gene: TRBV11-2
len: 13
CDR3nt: TGTGCCAGCAGCCGGGGGGGCCTCTATGGCTACACCTTC
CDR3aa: CASSRGGLYGYTF

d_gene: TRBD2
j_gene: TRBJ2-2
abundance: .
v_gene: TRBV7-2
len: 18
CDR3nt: TGTGCCAGCAGACGGGAGCTAGCGGGAGCCGCGAACACCGGGGAGCTGTTTTTT
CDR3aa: CASRRELAGAANTGELFF

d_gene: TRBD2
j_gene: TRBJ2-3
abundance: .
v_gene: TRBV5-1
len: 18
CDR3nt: TGCGCCAGCAGCTACCGACCCCTGACTAGCGGGAGTGCAGATACGCAGTATTTT
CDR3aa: CASSYRPLTSGSADTQYF

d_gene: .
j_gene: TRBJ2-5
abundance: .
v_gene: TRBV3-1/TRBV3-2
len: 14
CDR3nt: TGTGCCAGCAGCCCGTCCTTTCGCCAAGAGACCCAGTACTTC
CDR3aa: CASSPSFRQETQYF

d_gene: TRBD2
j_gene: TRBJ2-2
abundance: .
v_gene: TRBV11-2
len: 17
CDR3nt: TGTGCCAGCAGCTTATCCCGGACTAGTCTGAACACCGGGGAGCTGTTTTTT
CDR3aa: CASSLSRTSLNTGELFF

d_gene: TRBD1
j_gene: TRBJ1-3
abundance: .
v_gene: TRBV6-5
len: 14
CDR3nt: TGTGCCAGCAGTTTGGGACAGACCGGAAACACCATATATTTT
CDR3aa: CASSLGQTGNTIYF

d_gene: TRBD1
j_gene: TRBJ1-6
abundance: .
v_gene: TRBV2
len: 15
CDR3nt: TGTGCCAGCAGTCTCACGACAGGGGCCAATTCACCCCTCCACTTT
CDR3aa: CASSLTTGANSPLHF

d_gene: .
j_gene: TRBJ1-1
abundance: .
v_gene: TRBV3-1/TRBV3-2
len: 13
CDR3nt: TGTGCCAGCAGCCACTATACGGGGGCTGAAGCTTTCTTT
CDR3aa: CASSHYTGAEAFF

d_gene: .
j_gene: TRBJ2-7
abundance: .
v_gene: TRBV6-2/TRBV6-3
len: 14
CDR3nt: TGTGCCAGCAGTTACACTAGAAGGTCCTACGAGCAGTACTTC
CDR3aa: CASSYTRRSYEQYF

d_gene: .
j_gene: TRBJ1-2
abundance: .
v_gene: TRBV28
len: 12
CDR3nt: TGTGCCAGCAACCAGATTAACTATGGCTACACCTTC
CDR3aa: CASNQINYGYTF

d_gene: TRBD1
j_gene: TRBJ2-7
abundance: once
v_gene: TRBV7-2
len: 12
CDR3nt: TGTGCCAGCAGTCAACAGGGGTACGAGCAGTACTTC
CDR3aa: CASSQQGYEQYF

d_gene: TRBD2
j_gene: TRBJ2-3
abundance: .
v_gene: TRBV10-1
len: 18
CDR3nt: TGCGCCAGCAGTGAGTCGGGACTAGCGGGAGTCGGGACAGATACGCAGTATTTT
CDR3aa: CASSESGLAGVGTDTQYF

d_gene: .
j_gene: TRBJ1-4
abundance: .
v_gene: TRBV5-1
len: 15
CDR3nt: TGCGCCAGCAGCTTGGCCGCGGGGGCAGGTGAAAAACTGTTTTTT
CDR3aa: CASSLAAGAGEKLFF

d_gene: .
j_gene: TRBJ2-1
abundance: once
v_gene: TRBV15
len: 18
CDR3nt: TGTGCCACCAGCAGAACCGGGGTCGCTCCAAATTTTTACAATGAGCAGTTCTTC
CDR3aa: CATSRTGVAPNFYNEQFF

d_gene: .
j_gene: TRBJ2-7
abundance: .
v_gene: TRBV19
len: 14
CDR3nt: TGTGCCAGTAGTTGGCGACTGAACTCCTACGAGCAGTACTTC
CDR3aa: CASSWRLNSYEQYF

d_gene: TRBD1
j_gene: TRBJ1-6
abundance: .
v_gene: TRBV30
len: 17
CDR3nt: TGTGCCTGGAGTGCCACCGGGACAGGGTTTTATAATTCACCCCTCCACTTT
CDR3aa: CAWSATGTGFYNSPLHF

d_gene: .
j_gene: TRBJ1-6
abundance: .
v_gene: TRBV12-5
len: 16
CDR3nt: TGTGCTAGTGGTTTGGCGGGGGGCGCGGATAATTCACCCCTCCACTTT
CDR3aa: CASGLAGGADNSPLHF

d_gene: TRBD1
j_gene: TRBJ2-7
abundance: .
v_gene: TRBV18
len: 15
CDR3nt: TGTGCCAGCTCAGGACGGTACCGGGACAGCTACGAGCAGTACTTC
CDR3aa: CASSGRYRDSYEQYF

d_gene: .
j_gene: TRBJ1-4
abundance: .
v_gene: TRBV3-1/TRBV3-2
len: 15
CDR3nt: TGTGCCAGCAGCCGAACAGGGTTAGGTAATGAAAAACTGTTTTTT
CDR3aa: CASSRTGLGNEKLFF

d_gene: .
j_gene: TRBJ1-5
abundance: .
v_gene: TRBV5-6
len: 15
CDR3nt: TGTGCCAGCAGCTTGGGGAGGTTGGGAAATCAGCCCCAGCATTTT
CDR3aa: CASSLGRLGNQPQHF

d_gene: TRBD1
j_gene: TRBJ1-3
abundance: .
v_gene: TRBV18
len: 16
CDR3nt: TGTGCCAGCTCACAACCCGGGACAGGGACTGGAAACACCATATATTTT
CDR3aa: CASSQPGTGTGNTIYF

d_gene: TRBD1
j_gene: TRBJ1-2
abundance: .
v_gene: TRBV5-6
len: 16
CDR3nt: TGTGCCAGCAGCCGGGCAGGGGGCTTTCGTGCCTATGGCTACACCTTC
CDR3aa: CASSRAGGFRAYGYTF

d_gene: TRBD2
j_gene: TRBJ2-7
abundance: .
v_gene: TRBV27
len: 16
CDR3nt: TGTGCCAGCAGTCCGCATGGGCGGGGGGTAGCCGTCGAGCAGTACTTC
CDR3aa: CASSPHGRGVAVEQYF

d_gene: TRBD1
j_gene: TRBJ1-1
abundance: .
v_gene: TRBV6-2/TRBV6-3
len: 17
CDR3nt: TGTGCCAGCAGTCTCCGGGGGGACAGGGTGATAGACACTGAAGCTTTCTTT
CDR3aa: CASSLRGDRVIDTEAFF

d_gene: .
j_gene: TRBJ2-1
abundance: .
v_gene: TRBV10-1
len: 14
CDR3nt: TGCGCCAGCAGTGCCCCGAGGAGTGGTAATGAGCAGTTCTTC
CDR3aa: CASSAPRSGNEQFF

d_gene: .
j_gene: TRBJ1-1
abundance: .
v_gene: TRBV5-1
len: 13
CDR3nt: TGCGCCAGCAGCTTGGAGAGGAACACTGAAGCTTTCTTT
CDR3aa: CASSLERNTEAFF

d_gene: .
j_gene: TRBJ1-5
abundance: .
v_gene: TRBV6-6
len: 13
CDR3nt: TGTGCCAGTCATCGACAGGAGAATCAGCCCCAGCATTTT
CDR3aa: CASHRQENQPQHF

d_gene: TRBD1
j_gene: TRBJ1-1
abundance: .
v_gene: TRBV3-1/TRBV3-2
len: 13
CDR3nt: TGTGCCAGCAGCCAAACAGGGGCCGGAGCAGCTTTCTTT
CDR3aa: CASSQTGAGAAFF

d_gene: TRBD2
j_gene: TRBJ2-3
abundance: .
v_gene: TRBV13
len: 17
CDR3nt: TGTGCCAGCAGCGATTTCGGGACTAGCGGGGGGCGGGATCCGCAGTATTTT
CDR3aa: CASSDFGTSGGRDPQYF

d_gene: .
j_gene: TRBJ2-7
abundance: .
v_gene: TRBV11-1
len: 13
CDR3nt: TGTGCCAGCAGCTTGGGGGGACCCTACGAGCAGTACTTC
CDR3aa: CASSLGGPYEQYF

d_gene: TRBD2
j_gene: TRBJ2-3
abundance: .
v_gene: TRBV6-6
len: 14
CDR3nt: TGTGCCAGCAGTTGGGGGGGTAGCACAGATACGCAGTATTTT
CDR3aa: CASSWGGSTDTQYF

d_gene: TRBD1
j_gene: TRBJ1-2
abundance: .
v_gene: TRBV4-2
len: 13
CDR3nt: TGTGCCAGCAGCTCGGGACAGAACTATGGCTACACCTTC
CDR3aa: CASSSGQNYGYTF

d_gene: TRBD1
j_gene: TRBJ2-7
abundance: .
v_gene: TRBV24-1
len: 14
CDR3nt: TGTGCCACCAGTGGTAACAGGGGACCCTACGAGCAGTACTTC
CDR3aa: CATSGNRGPYEQYF

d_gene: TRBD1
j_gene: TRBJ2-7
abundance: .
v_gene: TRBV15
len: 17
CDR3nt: TGTGCCACCAGCAGAGCGGAGCCCGGGACAGGGACCCACGAGCAGTACTTC
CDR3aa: CATSRAEPGTGTHEQYF

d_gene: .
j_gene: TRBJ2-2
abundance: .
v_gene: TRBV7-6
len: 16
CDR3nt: TGTGCCAGCAGCTTTTCGCGGATAAAGAACACCGGGGAGCTGTTTTTT
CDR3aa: CASSFSRIKNTGELFF

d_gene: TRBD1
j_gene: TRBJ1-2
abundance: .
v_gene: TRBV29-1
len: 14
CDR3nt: TGCAGCGTTGCGCGGACAGGTTTATTGGCTGGCTACACCTTC
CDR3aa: CSVARTGLLAGYTF

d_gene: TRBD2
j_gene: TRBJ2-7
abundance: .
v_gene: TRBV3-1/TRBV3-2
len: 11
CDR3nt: TGTGCCAGCACCAGTGGGGGGGGGCAGTACTTC
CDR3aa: CASTSGGGQYF

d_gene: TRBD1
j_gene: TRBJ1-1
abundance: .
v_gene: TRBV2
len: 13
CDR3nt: TGTGCCAGCAGTGACAGGGGGGTCTCTTCCGCTTTCTTT
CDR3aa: CASSDRGVSSAFF